Following are 5 T cell receptor beta chains from one sample sequenced in a study of immune cell composition in non-small cell lung cancer. Assay: immunoSEQ multiplex PCR; the TCRdb copy retains only in-frame clones and omits some. The data hold 9,000 to 10,000 clones, with approximately 70% observed a single time. Sequenced sample: lung tumor tissue. These receptors originate from a human donor with non-small cell lung cancer.

This clone was observed a handful of times. The CDR3 sequence: CASSLFRGSGYGYTF. CDR3 nucleotide sequence: TGTGCCAGCAGTTTATTTCGGGGAAGTGGCTATGGCTACACCTTC. This sequence joins TRBV28 and TRBJ1-2; D call uncertain. Trimming took 1 base from V and 4 from J, leaving 13 bases between them. The CDR3 sequence is 15 residues long. Germline CDR1 is MDHEN and CDR2 is SYDVKM.

V and J are TRBV14 and TRBJ1-6; D gene unclear. The germline V gene has CDR1 SGHDN and CDR2 FVKESK. Trimming removed 1 base from V and 6 bases from J, with 10 bases in between. This CDR3 region has 15 residues. The CDR3 protein is CASSQVSAANSPLHF. CDR3 DNA: TGTGCCAGCAGCCAAGTCTCAGCAGCTAATTCACCCCTCCACTTT. Together with reference TRBV14 and TRBJ1-6, the CDR3 gives the full variable domain: EAGVTQFPSHSVIEKGQTVTLRCDPISGHDNLYWYRRVMGKEIKFLLHFVKESKQDESGMPNNRFLAERTGGTYSTLKVQPAELEDSGVYFCASSQVSAANSPLHFGNGTRLTVT.

This chain connects TRBV28 to TRBJ1-1, with D perhaps matching TRBD1 (6 bases). The CDR3 is 14 amino acids. Germline-derived CDR1 and CDR2 are MDHEN and SYDVKM. Trimming removed 3 bases at V and 0 bases at J, with 8 bases between. CDR3 amino acids: CASSFGGLNTEAFF. Written as DNA, the CDR3 is TGTGCCAGCAGTTTCGGGGGGCTGAACACTGAAGCTTTCTTT.

The chain is built from TRBV18 and TRBJ2-2; D is perhaps TRBD1 (6 bases). CDR3 length: 18 residues. The germline V gene encodes CDR1 KGHSH and CDR2 LQKENI. The germline V and J ends were trimmed by 4 bases and 0 bases, with 18 bases remaining between them. The CDR3: CASSRVSVQGTNTGELFF. Written as DNA, the CDR3 is TGTGCCAGCTCACGGGTTTCTGTGCAGGGGACGAACACCGGGGAGCTGTTTTTT.

The chain has TRBV6-6 and TRBJ1-1; 8 bases match TRBD1. Germline values: CDR1 MNHNY, CDR2 SVGAGI (reference sequence). Trimming at V came to 5 bases and at J to 3 bases, leaving 8 bases not matched to a gene. The CDR3 sequence is 15 residues long. CDR3 DNA: TGTGCCAGCAGTGTACAGGGGGTGAGGTACACTGAAGCTTTCTTT. This encodes CASSVQGVRYTEAFF.